One and the same sample provided the 17 T cell receptor beta chains below, sequenced in a study of CD8+CD57+ T cells in acquired aplastic anemia. Genomic DNA, serving as template, underwent TCR beta VDJ and CDR3 profiling. TCRdb processed the reads anew with MiXCR; each CDR3 protein has one entry. The sample shows about 160,000 distinct CDR3 sequences, 60% to 80% of them seen only once. The sequenced patients had an expansion of CD8+CD57+ cells seen by flow cytometry. The source material was sorted CD4+, CD8+, or CD8+CD57+ T cells (not recorded which) from PBMCs. These receptors were collected from a human donor with aplastic anemia.

V gene TRBV20-1 combines with J gene TRBJ1-1; no clear D gene. The V end lost 1 base, the J end lost 3 bases, and 9 bases lay between the germline ends. CDR3 size: 13 residues. Germline V CDR1 and CDR2: DFQATT, SNEGSKA (reference sequence). CDR3 sequence reads: CSARGVTDTEAFF. The CDR3 DNA follows: TGCAGTGCTAGAGGAGTTACTGACACTGAAGCTTTCTTT.

This clonotype was detected a few times. The gene calls are TRBV2 and TRBJ1-1; no clear D gene. The CDR3 sequence is 13 residues long. V gave up 3 bases and J gave up 2 bases, with 7 bases separating them. CDR1 and CDR2 from the germline V gene are SNHLY and FYNNEI. The CDR3 DNA is TGTGCCAGCAGTGATAGGTCAAACACTGAAGCTTTCTTT. It specifies CASSDRSNTEAFF.

A few counts support this clonotype. The chain employs TRBV15 and TRBJ2-7; 8 nucleotides align to TRBD2. The V gene end was trimmed by 0 bases and the J gene end by 3 bases; junction bases not matched to a gene: 4. The germline gives CDR1 LNHNV, CDR2 YYDKDF (reference sequence). CDR3 size: 15 residues. CDR3 amino acids: CATSRDRGGSYEQYF. The CDR3 nucleotides read TGTGCCACCAGCAGAGATCGGGGGGGTAGCTACGAGCAGTACTTC.

The chain employs TRBV25-1 and TRBJ1-1, with TRBD1 as a possible D gene (5 bases). V lost 7 bases and J 8 bases, leaving 14 bases between the germline ends. There are 12 residues in the CDR3. Germline V gene lookup returns CDR1 MGHDK and CDR2 SYGVNS. This CDR3 reads CASIDWGTEAFF. CDR3 coding DNA: TGTGCCAGCATTGATTGGGGGACGGAAGCTTTCTTT.

V and J are TRBV7-6 and TRBJ2-7, with a weak D call TRBD1 (7 bases). The J call is doubtful: the DNA matches TRBJ2-5 better. The CDR3 covers 15 residues. Germline CDR1 and CDR2: SGHVS and FNYEAQ. The chain's CDR3 is CASSVGTEGGETQYF. CDR3 in DNA: TGTGCCAGCAGCGTCGGGACAGAAGGGGGGGAGACCCAGTACTTC.

This sequence joins TRBV10-3 and TRBJ2-3; D remains ambiguous. Per germline, CDR1 ENHRY and CDR2 SYGVKD. With 0 bases removed from V and 0 bases from J, the gap between germline ends came to 4 bases. The CDR3 covers 14 residues. DNA of the CDR3: TGTGCCATCAGTGAGTCCGGCAGCACAGATACGCAGTATTTT. Protein: CAISESGSTDTQYF.

The V and J genes are TRBV4-1 and TRBJ2-4; 7 nucleotides line up with TRBD1. Trimming at V came to 4 bases and at J to 8 bases, leaving 8 bases not matched to a gene. The CDR3 consists of 14 residues. CDR1 is MGHRA, CDR2 YSYEKL, per germline. For the CDR3, the DNA is TGCGCCAGCAGCCCCCGACAGGGCTCAGACATTCAGTACTTC. Protein: CASSPRQGSDIQYF.

The V gene is TRBV19, the J gene TRBJ2-7; 10 bases agree with TRBD2. V lost 8 bases to trimming and J lost 1 base; unmatched junction nucleotides: 2. The CDR3 extends over 13 amino acids. Germline CDR1 and CDR2: LNHDA and SQIVND (reference sequence). In DNA form, the CDR3 reads TGTGCCAGTCAGCGGGAGGGATCCTACGAGCAGTACTTC. It specifies CASQREGSYEQYF.

On this clonotype itself: It may be a read error: a sequence one base away is much more abundant. The V and J genes are TRBV5-6 and TRBJ1-1; D gene unclear. Trimming removed 3 bases at V and 1 base at J, with 4 bases between. This CDR3 has 12 amino acids. CDR1 and CDR2 from the germline V gene are SGHDT and YYEEEE. CDR3 residues: CASSWGNTEAFF. CDR3 sequence (DNA): TGTGCCAGCAGCTGGGGGAACACTGAAGCTTTCTTT.

J is TRBJ1-2 and V is TRBV10-1, with TRBD1 as a possible D gene (5 bases). CDR3 length: 13 residues. Germline assignment: CDR1 WNHNN and CDR2 SYGVQD (reference sequence). Trimming removed 11 bases from V and 10 bases from J, with 23 bases in between. CDR3 region: CAGPRSFGGAYTF. The CDR3, as DNA: TGCGCCGGCCCCCGATCGTTTGGGGGAGCCTACACCTTC.

In regard to this clonotype: Mismatch with germline at one junction end may stem from a read error. The chain carries TRBV5-1 and TRBJ1-1; D is unresolved. Germline-derived CDR1 and CDR2 are SGHRS and YFSETQ. The CDR3 spans 14 residues. The CDR3 DNA follows: TGCGCCAGCAGCTTGAAATGGGTGAACACTGAAGCTTCCTTT. Its protein product is CASSLKWVNTEASF.

This chain uses TRBV9 with TRBJ1-6, with D unclear. Per germline, CDR1 SGDLS and CDR2 YYNGEE. The CDR3 covers 14 residues. V was cut by 0 bases and J by 7 bases, with 8 bases left in between. The CDR3 DNA follows: TGTGCCAGCAGCGTAGGAGCAGGAAATTCACCCCTCCACTTT. Protein sequence: CASSVGAGNSPLHF.

CDR3 in amino acids: CATSVAGYSVDTQYF. In nucleotides, the CDR3 is TGTGCCACCAGCGTAGCGGGGTACTCTGTGGATACGCAGTATTTT. The J gene is TRBJ2-3, the V gene TRBV24-1; TRBD2 matches at 8 bases. Trimming removed 7 bases from V and 6 bases from J; junction bases left unmatched: 11. The CDR3 covers 15 residues. The V gene's germline CDR1 is KGHDR and CDR2 SFDVKD.

The J gene is TRBJ2-1, the V gene TRBV7-9, with D uncertain. The CDR3 length is 13 residues. Germline CDR1 reads SEHNR; CDR2 reads FQNEAQ (reference sequence). V lost 4 bases and J 7 bases, leaving 11 bases between the germline ends. DNA of the CDR3: TGTGCCAGCAGCTCCCCGATGGAGAATGAGCAGTTCTTC. The encoded protein is CASSSPMENEQFF.

The V and J genes are TRBV10-3 and TRBJ2-7; D may be TRBD1 or TRBD2 (5 bases each). The CDR3 is 11 amino acids. V was pared by 0 bases and J by 12 bases, with 9 bases between. The germline CDR1 and CDR2 sequences are ENHRY and SYGVKD. CDR3 sequence: CAISESAGRYF. CDR3 DNA sequence: TGTGCCATCAGTGAGTCGGCAGGGAGGTACTTC.

The rearrangement uses TRBV7-2 and TRBJ2-5; D not resolved. This CDR3 has 13 amino acids. Deletions cut 5 bases from V and 0 bases from J, with 7 bases between. Germline CDR1 SGHTA, CDR2 FQGNSA. The CDR3 is CASSQRYQETQYF. CDR3 nucleotides: TGTGCCAGCAGCCAGCGTTACCAAGAGACCCAGTACTTC.

This rearrangement joins TRBV5-8 to TRBJ1-6; D uncertain. Looked up from germline, CDR1 is SGHTS and CDR2 is YDEGEE. This CDR3 spans 12 amino acids. Between the trimmed V and J ends, which lost 1 base and 6 bases, there was a span of 2 bases. The CDR3 DNA reads TGTGCCAGCAGCTTGCCTAATTCACCCCTCCACTTT. Translated: CASSLPNSPLHF.